This is a list of T cell receptor beta chains from one sample in a study of identifying expanded T cells in peripheral blood. Generated by immunoSEQ multiplex PCR, the TCRdb table keeps only in-frame clones and is missing some. The table has about 94,000 clones, approximately 88% seen once. Specimen: blood. Receptors originate from a person aged 18 to 69 in good health. The CDR3 runs from the conserved cysteine through the conserved F or W. Fields, in order: CDR3 protein, CDR3 DNA, clone size, D gene, CDR3 length, J gene, V gene. A D gene is named only where the DNA matches it firmly. Part of the rows lack a size; the others show once, few, many or a class for expanded clones.

CDR3: CASSEGRNTEAFF
DNA: TGTGCCAGCAGTGAAGGGCGGAACACTGAAGCTTTCTTT
size: NA
D: NA
length: 13
J: TRBJ1-1
V: TRBV6-4

CDR3: CASGPPRGSGGYNEQFF
DNA: TGTGCTAGTGGTCCTCCACGGGGTAGCGGGGGATACAATGAGCAGTTCTTC
size: NA
D: TRBD2
length: 17
J: TRBJ2-1
V: TRBV12-5

CDR3: CASSSGRGREAFF
DNA: TGCGCCAGCAGCTCTGGACGGGGCCGAGAAGCTTTCTTT
size: NA
D: NA
length: 13
J: TRBJ1-1
V: TRBV5-1

CDR3: CATAARLSGNTIYF
DNA: TGCGCCACCGCCGCCCGCCTTTCTGGAAACACCATATATTTT
size: NA
D: NA
length: 14
J: TRBJ1-3
V: TRBV10-2

CDR3: CASSPLFRGTGELFF
DNA: TGTGCCAGTAGTCCTCTCTTCCGTGGGACCGGGGAGCTGTTTTTT
size: NA
D: NA
length: 15
J: TRBJ2-2
V: TRBV19

CDR3: CSVVILLSSYEQYF
DNA: TGCAGCGTTGTAATCCTCCTTAGCTCCTACGAGCAGTACTTC
size: NA
D: NA
length: 14
J: TRBJ2-7
V: TRBV29-1

CDR3: CASSKVGGTGELFF
DNA: TGTGCCAGCAGCAAAGTGGGGGGCACCGGGGAGCTGTTTTTT
size: NA
D: NA
length: 14
J: TRBJ2-2
V: TRBV6-1

CDR3: CASSGGTVNTEAFF
DNA: TGTGCCAGCAGCGGAGGGACTGTGAACACTGAAGCTTTCTTT
size: NA
D: NA
length: 14
J: TRBJ1-1
V: TRBV5-6

CDR3: CASSFLPQGTDTQYF
DNA: TGTGCCAGCAGTTTCCTACCGCAGGGAACAGATACGCAGTATTTT
size: NA
D: NA
length: 15
J: TRBJ2-3
V: TRBV6-6

CDR3: CAWSPSPGEETQYF
DNA: TGTGCCTGGAGTCCCTCACCCGGGGAAGAGACCCAGTACTTC
size: NA
D: NA
length: 14
J: TRBJ2-5
V: TRBV30

CDR3: CASSQALGRGSNGYTF
DNA: TGTGCCAGCAGCCAAGCTCTTGGCAGGGGTTCTAATGGCTACACCTTC
size: NA
D: NA
length: 16
J: TRBJ1-2
V: TRBV14

CDR3: CASSLGGSSHSYEQYF
DNA: TGCGCCAGCAGCTTGGGGGGATCTAGCCATTCCTACGAGCAGTACTTC
size: NA
D: NA
length: 16
J: TRBJ2-7
V: TRBV5-1

CDR3: CASSLGGRRNEKLFF
DNA: TGTGCCAGCAGCTTAGGTGGGAGGAGGAATGAAAAACTGTTTTTT
size: NA
D: NA
length: 15
J: TRBJ1-4
V: TRBV11-3

CDR3: CASSVGAGPPVGSYEQYF
DNA: TGTGCCAGCAGCGTAGGGGCAGGGCCCCCGGTGGGCTCCTACGAGCAGTACTTC
size: NA
D: NA
length: 18
J: TRBJ2-7
V: TRBV9

CDR3: CASSARDRPYGYTF
DNA: TGTGCCAGCAGTGCCCGGGACCGACCCTATGGCTACACCTTC
size: NA
D: NA
length: 14
J: TRBJ1-2
V: TRBV2

CDR3: CASTPLEGLAGPGVDTQYF
DNA: TGTGCCAGCACTCCCCTCGAGGGGCTAGCGGGCCCGGGCGTGGATACGCAGTATTTT
size: once
D: TRBD2
length: 19
J: TRBJ2-3
V: TRBV11-3

CDR3: CASCPAPTGPEQYF
DNA: TGTGCCAGCTGCCCCGCCCCGACAGGGCCCGAGCAGTACTTC
size: NA
D: TRBD1
length: 14
J: TRBJ2-7
V: TRBV18

CDR3: CASRQGGAGDTEAFF
DNA: TGTGCCAGCAGGCAAGGGGGCGCGGGTGACACTGAAGCTTTCTTT
size: once
D: TRBD1
length: 15
J: TRBJ1-1
V: TRBV6-6

CDR3: CAWSPLRQGSNTEAFF
DNA: TGTGCCTGGAGCCCGCTCCGACAGGGCAGCAACACTGAAGCTTTCTTT
size: NA
D: TRBD1
length: 16
J: TRBJ1-1
V: TRBV30

CDR3: CASEGNTGELFF
DNA: TGTGCCAGTGAAGGGAACACCGGGGAGCTGTTTTTT
size: NA
D: NA
length: 12
J: TRBJ2-2
V: TRBV7-9

CDR3: CASRPTSGPTDTQYF
DNA: TGTGCCAGCAGGCCGACTAGCGGGCCCACAGATACGCAGTATTTT
size: NA
D: TRBD2
length: 15
J: TRBJ2-3
V: TRBV6-6

CDR3: CASSPGQGNYKGTF
DNA: TGCGCCAGCAGCCCGGGACAGGGGAATTATAAAGGCACCTTC
size: NA
D: TRBD1
length: 14
J: TRBJ1-2
V: TRBV5-1

CDR3: CASSKRGLTEAFF
DNA: TGTGCCAGCAGCAAGAGGGGGCTCACTGAAGCTTTCTTT
size: NA
D: TRBD1
length: 13
J: TRBJ1-1
V: TRBV9

CDR3: CASSQDVFKGGRDEAFF
DNA: TGCGCCAGCAGCCAAGACGTATTCAAAGGCGGGCGTGATGAAGCTTTCTTT
size: NA
D: NA
length: 17
J: TRBJ1-1
V: TRBV4-1

CDR3: CSGGVVGAEAFF
DNA: TGCAGCGGGGGAGTCGTGGGGGCTGAAGCTTTCTTT
size: NA
D: NA
length: 12
J: TRBJ1-1
V: TRBV29-1

CDR3: CASSLNSVLSGNTIYF
DNA: TGTGCCAGCAGTTTGAATTCAGTCCTCTCTGGAAACACCATATATTTT
size: NA
D: NA
length: 16
J: TRBJ1-3
V: TRBV6-5

CDR3: CASSVGLAGDHVLGNIQYF
DNA: TGTGCCAGCAGCGTCGGGCTAGCGGGGGACCACGTCCTCGGAAACATTCAGTACTTC
size: NA
D: TRBD2
length: 19
J: TRBJ2-4
V: TRBV9

CDR3: CASSKLRIRPTGTGELFF
DNA: TGTGCCAGCAGCAAACTAAGAATCCGGCCTACGGGGACCGGGGAGCTGTTTTTT
size: once
D: NA
length: 18
J: TRBJ2-2
V: TRBV21-1

CDR3: CAWGQVNQPQHF
DNA: TGTGCCTGGGGACAGGTCAATCAGCCCCAGCATTTT
size: NA
D: TRBD1
length: 12
J: TRBJ1-5
V: TRBV30

CDR3: CASSFTGATGELFF
DNA: TGTGCCAGCAGCTTTACAGGGGCCACCGGGGAGCTGTTTTTT
size: once
D: TRBD1
length: 14
J: TRBJ2-2
V: TRBV11-2

CDR3: CASQTPRYGYTF
DNA: TGTGCCAGCCAAACCCCTAGATATGGCTACACCTTC
size: NA
D: NA
length: 12
J: TRBJ1-2
V: TRBV9

CDR3: CASSQDRGRNEQFF
DNA: TGTGCCAGCAGCCAAGACAGGGGGCGCAATGAGCAGTTCTTC
size: NA
D: TRBD1
length: 14
J: TRBJ2-1
V: TRBV11-1

CDR3: CASSIVVGPGAEAFF
DNA: TGTGCCAGTAGTATAGTGGTGGGGCCCGGTGCTGAAGCTTTCTTT
size: NA
D: NA
length: 15
J: TRBJ1-1
V: TRBV19

CDR3: CASSYSMGRTGELFF
DNA: TGTGCCAGCAGTTACTCTATGGGTCGCACCGGGGAGCTGTTTTTT
size: NA
D: NA
length: 15
J: TRBJ2-2
V: TRBV6-5

CDR3: CASSLGTSLYTYEQYF
DNA: TGTGCCAGCAGCTTAGGGACTAGCCTCTATACCTACGAGCAGTACTTC
size: NA
D: TRBD2
length: 16
J: TRBJ2-7
V: TRBV11-3

CDR3: CSARRDSEQFF
DNA: TGCAGTGCCCGCCGAGACTCTGAGCAGTTCTTC
size: NA
D: NA
length: 11
J: TRBJ2-1
V: TRBV20-1

CDR3: CAISKGEETQYF
DNA: TGTGCCATCTCGAAAGGGGAAGAGACCCAGTACTTC
size: NA
D: NA
length: 12
J: TRBJ2-5
V: TRBV10-3

CDR3: CASSPPSLYEQYF
DNA: TGTGCCAGCTCACCACCCAGTTTATACGAGCAGTACTTC
size: NA
D: NA
length: 13
J: TRBJ2-7
V: TRBV18